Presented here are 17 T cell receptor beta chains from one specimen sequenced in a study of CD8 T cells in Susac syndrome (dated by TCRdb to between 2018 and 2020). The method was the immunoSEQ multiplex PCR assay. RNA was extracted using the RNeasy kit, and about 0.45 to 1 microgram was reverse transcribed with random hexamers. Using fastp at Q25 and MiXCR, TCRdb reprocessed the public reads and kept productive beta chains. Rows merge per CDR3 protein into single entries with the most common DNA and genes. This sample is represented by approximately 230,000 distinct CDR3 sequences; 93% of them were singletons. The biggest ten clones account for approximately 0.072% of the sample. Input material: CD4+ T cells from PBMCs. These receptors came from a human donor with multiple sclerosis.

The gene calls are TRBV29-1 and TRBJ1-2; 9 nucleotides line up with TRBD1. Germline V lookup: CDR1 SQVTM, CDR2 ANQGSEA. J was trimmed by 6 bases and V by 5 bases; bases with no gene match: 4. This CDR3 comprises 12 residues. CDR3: CSVLQGANGYTF. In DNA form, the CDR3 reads TGCAGCGTTTTACAGGGGGCTAATGGCTACACCTTC. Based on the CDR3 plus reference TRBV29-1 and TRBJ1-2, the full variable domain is SAVISQKPSRDICQRGTSLTIQCQVDSQVTMMFWYRQQPGQSLTLIATANQGSEATYESGFVIDKFPISRPNLTFSTLTVSNMSPEDSSIYLCSVLQGANGYTFGSGTRLTVV.

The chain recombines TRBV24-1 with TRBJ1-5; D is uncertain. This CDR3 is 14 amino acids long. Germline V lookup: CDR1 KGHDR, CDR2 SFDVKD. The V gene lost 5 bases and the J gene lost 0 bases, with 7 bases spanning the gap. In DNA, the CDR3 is TGTGCCACCAGTGCGGATAATAGCAATCAGCCCCAGCATTTT. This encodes CATSADNSNQPQHF.

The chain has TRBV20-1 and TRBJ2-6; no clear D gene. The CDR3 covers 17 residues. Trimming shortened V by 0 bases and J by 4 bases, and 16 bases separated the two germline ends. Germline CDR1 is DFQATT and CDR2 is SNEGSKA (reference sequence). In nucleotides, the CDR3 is TGCAGTGCTAGAGATTTCATGGGCTCTCCCGGGGCCAACGTCCTGACTTTC. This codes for CSARDFMGSPGANVLTF.

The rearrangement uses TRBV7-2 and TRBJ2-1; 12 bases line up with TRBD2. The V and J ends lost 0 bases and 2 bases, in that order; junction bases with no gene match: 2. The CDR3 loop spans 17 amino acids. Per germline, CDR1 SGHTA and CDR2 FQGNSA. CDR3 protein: CASSLAASGGAYNEQFF. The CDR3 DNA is TGTGCCAGCAGCTTAGCGGCTAGCGGGGGGGCCTACAATGAGCAGTTCTTC.

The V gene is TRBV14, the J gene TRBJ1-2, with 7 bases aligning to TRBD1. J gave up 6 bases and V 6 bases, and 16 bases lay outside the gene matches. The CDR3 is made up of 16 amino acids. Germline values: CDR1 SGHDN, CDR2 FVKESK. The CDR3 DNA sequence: TGTGCCAGCAGTCAGAATGACAGGGTCGAAGGGGATGGCTACACCTTC. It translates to CASSQNDRVEGDGYTF.

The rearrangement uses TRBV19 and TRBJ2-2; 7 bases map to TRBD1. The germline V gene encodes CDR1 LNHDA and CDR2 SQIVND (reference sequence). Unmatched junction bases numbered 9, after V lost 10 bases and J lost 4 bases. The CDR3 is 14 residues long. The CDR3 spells CAIHRGGGTGELFF. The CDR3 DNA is TGTGCCATTCACAGGGGCGGTGGCACCGGGGAGCTGTTTTTT.

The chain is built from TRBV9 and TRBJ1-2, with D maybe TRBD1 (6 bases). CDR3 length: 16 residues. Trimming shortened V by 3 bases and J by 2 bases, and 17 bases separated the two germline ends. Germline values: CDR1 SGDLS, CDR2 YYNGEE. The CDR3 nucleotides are TGTGCCAGCAGCGGATTTCCGACAGGCCCGAACTATGGCTACACCTTC. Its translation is CASSGFPTGPNYGYTF.

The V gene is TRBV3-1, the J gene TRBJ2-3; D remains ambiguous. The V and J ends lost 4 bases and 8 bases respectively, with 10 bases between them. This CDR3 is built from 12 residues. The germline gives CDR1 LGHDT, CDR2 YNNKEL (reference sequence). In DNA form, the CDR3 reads TGTGCCAGCAGCCTCCTCACGGGTACGCAGTATTTT. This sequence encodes CASSLLTGTQYF.

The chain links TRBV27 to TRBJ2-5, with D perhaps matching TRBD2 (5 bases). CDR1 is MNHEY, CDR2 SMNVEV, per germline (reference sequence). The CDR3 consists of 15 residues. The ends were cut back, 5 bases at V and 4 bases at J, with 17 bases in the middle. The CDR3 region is CASSRNPGSRETQYF. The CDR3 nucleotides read TGTGCCAGCAGTCGAAATCCGGGAAGTCGAGAGACCCAGTACTTC.

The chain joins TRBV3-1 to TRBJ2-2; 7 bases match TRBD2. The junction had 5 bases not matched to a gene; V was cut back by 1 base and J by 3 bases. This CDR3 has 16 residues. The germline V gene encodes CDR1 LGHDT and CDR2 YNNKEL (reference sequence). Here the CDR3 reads CASSQVQSGDTGELFF. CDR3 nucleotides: TGTGCCAGCAGCCAAGTTCAAAGCGGGGACACCGGGGAGCTGTTTTTT.

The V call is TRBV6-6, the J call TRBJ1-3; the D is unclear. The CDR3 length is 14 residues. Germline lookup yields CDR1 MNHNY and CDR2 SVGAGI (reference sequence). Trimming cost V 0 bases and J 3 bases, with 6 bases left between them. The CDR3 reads CASSYSPRGNTIYF. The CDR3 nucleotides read TGTGCCAGCAGTTACTCGCCACGTGGAAACACCATATATTTT.

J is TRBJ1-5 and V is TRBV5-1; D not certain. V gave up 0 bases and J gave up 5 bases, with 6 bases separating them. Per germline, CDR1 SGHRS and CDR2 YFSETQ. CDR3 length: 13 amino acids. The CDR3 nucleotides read TGCGCCAGCAGCTTGGGTATGGATCAGCCCCAGCATTTT. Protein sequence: CASSLGMDQPQHF.

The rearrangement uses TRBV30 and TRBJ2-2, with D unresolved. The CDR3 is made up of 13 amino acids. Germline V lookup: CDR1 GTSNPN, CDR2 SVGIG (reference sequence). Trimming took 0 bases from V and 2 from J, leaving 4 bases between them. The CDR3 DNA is TGTGCCTGGAGTGTAATAAACACCGGGGAGCTGTTTTTT. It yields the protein CAWSVINTGELFF.

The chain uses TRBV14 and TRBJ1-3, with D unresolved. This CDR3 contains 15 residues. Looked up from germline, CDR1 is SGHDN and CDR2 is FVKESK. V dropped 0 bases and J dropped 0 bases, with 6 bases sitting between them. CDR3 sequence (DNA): TGTGCCAGCAGCCAAGATTGGAGCTCTGGAAACACCATATATTTT. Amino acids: CASSQDWSSGNTIYF.

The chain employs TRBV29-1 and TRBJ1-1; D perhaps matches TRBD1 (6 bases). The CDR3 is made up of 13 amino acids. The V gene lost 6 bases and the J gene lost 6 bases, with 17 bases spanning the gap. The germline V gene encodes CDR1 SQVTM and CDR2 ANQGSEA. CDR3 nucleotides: TGCAGCGTGGTCTGGGGGCTGTTTTCTGAAGCTTTCTTT. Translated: CSVVWGLFSEAFF.

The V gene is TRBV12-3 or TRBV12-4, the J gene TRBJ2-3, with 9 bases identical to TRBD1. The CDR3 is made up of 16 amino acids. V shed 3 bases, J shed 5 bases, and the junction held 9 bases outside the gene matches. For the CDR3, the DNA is TGTGCCAGCAGTTTTTGGACAGGGGTCGGGGGAGATACGCAGTATTTT. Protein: CASSFWTGVGGDTQYF.

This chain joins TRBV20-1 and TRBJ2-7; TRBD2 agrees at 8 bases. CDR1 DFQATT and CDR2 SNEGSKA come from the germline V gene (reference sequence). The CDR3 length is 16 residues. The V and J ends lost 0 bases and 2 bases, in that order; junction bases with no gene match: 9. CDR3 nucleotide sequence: TGCAGTGCTAGAGATTCAACACCGGGACTAGCCTACGAGCAGTACGTC. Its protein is CSARDSTPGLAYEQYV.